The T cell receptor beta chain described here comes from a study of cytomegalovirus exposure and HLA in healthy donors. Regarding this clone: Its antigen is unidentified.

CDR1 is SGHDT and CDR2 is YYEEEE in the germline V gene. This CDR3 comprises 16 residues. V gave up 4 bases and J gave up 6 bases; unmatched junction bases: 12. Notes on the study in general: Donors were assumed by presence/absence analyses to have roughly uniform sequencing depth. Overall, some 160 TCR beta chains were annotated as cytomegalovirus-associated. Generally TCR sequences proved uncommon, though certain public TCRs appeared in numerous donors.

PCR primers comprised 60 Vbeta and 13 Jbeta primers. The protocol was immunoSEQ multiplex PCR, while the TCRdb copy is restricted to in-frame clones and leaves out a portion. The sample yields 120,000 or so clones, about 80% seen once. The rearrangement links TRBV5-6 to TRBJ1-1, with 10 bases identical to TRBD1. This TCR was sampled from a man in his forties in good health and CMV-seronegative. The sequencing sample was made of PBMCs. CDR3 sequence (DNA): TGTGCCAGCAGCACGTACGGGACAGGGGATTGGGCTGAAGCTTTCTTT. Its protein is CASSTYGTGDWAEAFF. Variable domain in full (rest from reference TRBV5-6 and TRBJ1-1): DAGVTQSPTHLIKTRGQQVTLRCSPKSGHDTVSWYQQALGQGPQFIFQYYEEEERQRGNFPDRFSGHQFPNYSSELNVNALLLGDSALYLCASSTYGTGDWAEAFFGQGTRLTVV.